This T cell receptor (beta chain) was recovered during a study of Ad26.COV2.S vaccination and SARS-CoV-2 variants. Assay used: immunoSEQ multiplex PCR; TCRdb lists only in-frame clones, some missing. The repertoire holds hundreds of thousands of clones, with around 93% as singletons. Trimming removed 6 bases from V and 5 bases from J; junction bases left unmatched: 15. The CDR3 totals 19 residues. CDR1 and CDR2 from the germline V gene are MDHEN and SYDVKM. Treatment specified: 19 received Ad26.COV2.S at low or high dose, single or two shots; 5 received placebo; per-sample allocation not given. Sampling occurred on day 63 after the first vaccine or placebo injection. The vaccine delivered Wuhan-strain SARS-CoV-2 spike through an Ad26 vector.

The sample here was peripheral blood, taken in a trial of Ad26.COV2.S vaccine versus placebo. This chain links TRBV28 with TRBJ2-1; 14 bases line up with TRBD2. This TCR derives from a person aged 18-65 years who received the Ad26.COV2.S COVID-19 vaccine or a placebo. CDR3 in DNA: TGTGCCAGCAGATGGGGACTAGCGGGGGTCATACCCGCAAACAATGAGCAGTTCTTC. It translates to CASRWGLAGVIPANNEQFF. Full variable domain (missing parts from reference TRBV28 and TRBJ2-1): DVKVTQSSRYLVKRTGEKVFLECVQDMDHENMFWYRQDPGLGLRLIYFSYDVKMKEKGDIPEGYSVSREKKERFSLILESASTNQTSMYLCASRWGLAGVIPANNEQFFGPGTRLTVL.